The 30 T cell receptor beta chains presented below share a single source sample, sequenced in a study of low-dose radiotherapy and immunotherapy resistance in tumors (dated by TCRdb to between 2021 and 2024). Sequencing took place on an Illumina HiSeq 2500. First-strand cDNA was synthesized with Superscript III and a set of TRAV- and TRBV-specific primers, covering both TCRalpha and TCRbeta chains. A roughly 20-cycle PCR with Phusion amplified the TCRs, pairing a constant-region primer with the adapter that was attached to the V primers. TCRdb applied fastp at Q25 and MiXCR to the public reads, then kept only in-frame beta chains. Rows merge per CDR3 protein into single entries with the most common DNA and genes. The sample table contains 55,000 to 80,000 distinct CDR3 sequences; only one count was recorded for 26% of them. The ten largest clones represent 5.5% to 8% of the sample. The time point label of this sample denotes: before trial treatment.

Source: PBMCs, taken before treatment. These receptors originate from a male donor with rectosigmoid adenocarcinoma.

This clonotype has a single count. The genes are TRBV28 and TRBJ2-7; the D is unclear. CDR1 and CDR2 (germline): MDHEN, SYDVKM. This CDR3 spans 17 amino acids. V lost 5 bases and J 1 base, leaving 21 bases between the germline ends. The CDR3 sequence is CASSVGRFDLASYEQYF. As DNA, the CDR3 is TGTGCCAGCAGTGTCGGACGGTTTGACCTTGCTTCCTACGAGCAGTACTTC.

This clonotype was counted ten times or more. The chain employs TRBV6-1 and TRBJ2-3; a weak D match, TRBD2 (5 bases). The CDR3 totals 13 residues. Germline V gene data show CDR1 as MNHNS and CDR2 as SASEGT. Trimming removed 7 bases from V and 6 bases from J, with 14 bases in between. In DNA, the CDR3 is TGTGCCAGCATCCCGAGGCCGGGGGATACGCAGTATTTT. This encodes CASIPRPGDTQYF.

The chain has TRBV6-4 and TRBJ2-1, with 15 bases that match TRBD2. Germline CDR1 is MRHNA and CDR2 is SNTAGT. CDR3 size: 17 residues. The V segment lost 9 bases and the J segment 0 bases; nucleotides outside the gene matches: 6. This chain's CDR3 is CARTGTSGRSSYNEQFF. CDR3 bases: TGTGCCAGGACCGGGACTAGCGGGAGGAGCTCCTACAATGAGCAGTTCTTC.

This clonotype was detected ten times or more. For the CDR3, the DNA is TGCAGTGCTAGTGGGGCCGGGAGCACAGATACGCAGTATTTT. It specifies CSASGAGSTDTQYF. The V call is TRBV20-1, the J call TRBJ2-3; TRBD1 might be the D (5 bases). CDR1 is DFQATT and CDR2 is SNEGSKA in the germline V gene (reference sequence). Trimming took off 3 bases at V and 0 bases at J, with 10 bases between the two ends. The CDR3 is made up of 14 amino acids.

This clonotype has a handful of counts. This rearrangement joins TRBV7-9 to TRBJ1-5, with TRBD1 matching 8 bases. V gave up 5 bases and J gave up 10 bases; unmatched junction bases: 13. The V gene's germline CDR1 is SEHNR and CDR2 FQNEAQ (reference sequence). CDR3 size: 15 residues. Here the CDR3 DNA reads TGTGCCAGCAGCATAGATCGGACAGGGAAAGGACCCCAGCATTTT. It specifies CASSIDRTGKGPQHF. The whole variable domain, filled in from reference TRBV7-9 and TRBJ1-5, reads DTGVSQNPRHKITKRGQNVTFRCDPISEHNRLYWYRQTLGQGPEFLTYFQNEAQLEKSRLLSDRFSAERPKGSFSTLEIQRTEQGDSAMYLCASSIDRTGKGPQHFGDGTRLSIL.

In this sample, this clonotype turned up many times. The CDR3 DNA follows: TGCAGCGTTGTAACCGGCTCCTACGAGCAGTACTTC. Encoded protein: CSVVTGSYEQYF. The chain couples TRBV29-1 to TRBJ2-7; no reliable D call. Germline CDR1 and CDR2: SQVTM and ANQGSEA. CDR3 length: 12 residues. With 4 bases removed from V and 0 bases from J, the gap between germline ends came to 7 bases.

This clonotype was seen many times. Relative to the germline gene, one junction end is altered; a read error may explain this. V and J are TRBV7-8 and TRBJ2-3; no clear D. The germline CDR1 and CDR2 sequences are SGHVS and FQNEAQ. This CDR3 is 13 amino acids long. For the CDR3, the DNA is TGCGCCAGCAGCTTCCAAGGCCCAGATACGCAGTATTTT. This translates into CASSFQGPDTQYF.

This clonotype was counted ten times or more. The rearrangement joins TRBV12-3 or TRBV12-4 to TRBJ2-7; D unresolved. CDR3 length: 14 amino acids. V was clipped by 6 bases and J by 6 bases, with 18 bases between them. Here the CDR3 DNA reads TGTGCCAGCAGCCCCCCAAGGCCGCCTGGCGAGCAGTACTTC. It translates to CASSPPRPPGEQYF.

The chain combines TRBV3-1 with TRBJ1-2; a weak D match, TRBD1 (5 bases). V was trimmed by 1 base and J by 7 bases, leaving 10 bases between them. The CDR3 totals 13 residues. Germline CDR1 reads LGHDT; CDR2 reads YNNKEL (reference sequence). CDR3 DNA sequence: TGTGCCAGCAGCCAAGGGGGCCTGGTTGGCTACACCTTC. This codes for CASSQGGLVGYTF.

V is TRBV21-1 and J is TRBJ2-1; the D call in the table, TRBD2, was not verified against the DNA. TRBV21-1 is recorded as a pseudogene. This CDR3 is 18 amino acids long. The CDR3 DNA reads as TGTGCCAGCAGCAAGAAGGAGGGAACTAGCGGACCCTACAATGAGCAGTTCTTC. It is translated as CASSKKEGTSGPYNEQFF.

This clonotype occurred many times. V and J are TRBV5-1 and TRBJ2-3; perhaps D is TRBD1 or TRBD2 (6 bases each). CDR1 and CDR2 (germline): SGHRS, YFSETQ. V was pared by 4 bases and J by 2 bases, with 17 bases between. There are 16 residues in the CDR3. In nucleotides, the CDR3 is TGCGCCAGCAGCCCCGCCCCGGGGGCTGCCACAGATACGCAGTATTTT. Protein sequence: CASSPAPGAATDTQYF.

This clonotype appeared many times. The chain uses TRBV3-1 and TRBJ2-7; possibly TRBD2 for D (6 bases). The V gene lost 4 bases and the J gene lost 2 bases, with 12 bases spanning the gap. CDR1 is LGHDT, CDR2 YNNKEL, per germline (reference sequence). This CDR3 is built from 14 residues. This chain's CDR3 is CASSLPGLPYEQYF. Here the CDR3 DNA reads TGTGCCAGCAGCCTTCCGGGACTTCCCTACGAGCAGTACTTC.

This clonotype came up many times. This rearrangement joins TRBV18 to TRBJ1-2, with D unclear. V was clipped by 2 bases and J by 3 bases, with 4 bases between them. The CDR3 has 12 amino acids. CDR1 and CDR2 from the germline V gene are KGHSH and LQKENI. The CDR3 DNA is TGTGCCAGCTCACCAGGGGACTATGGCTACACCTTC. This translates into CASSPGDYGYTF.

This clonotype was seen repeatedly, ten times or more. The rearrangement links TRBV12-3 or TRBV12-4 to TRBJ2-7; D remains unclear. Trimming left V 6 bases short and J 0 bases short, with 12 bases between. CDR3 length: 14 amino acids. CDR3 sequence: CASSLGVSSYEQYF. DNA for the CDR3: TGTGCCAGCAGCTTGGGCGTGTCCTCCTACGAGCAGTACTTC.

On this clonotype itself: It is unclear where the CDR3 begins or ends on the DNA, so no DNA is shown, and the CDR3 is as TCRdb lists it. The chain combines TRBV28 with TRBJ2-2; the DNA was not used to check the table's D call, TRBD1. 17 amino acids form the CDR3, both terminal residues included. Germline V gives CDR1 MDHEN, CDR2 SYDVKM. The chain's CDR3 is CASSLGQRICTGELFFF.

This clonotype has at least ten counts. The chain is built from TRBV7-2 and TRBJ2-5; D unclear. The ends were cut back, 1 base at V and 7 bases at J, with 13 bases in the middle. The V gene's germline CDR1 is SGHTA and CDR2 FQGNSA. CDR3 size: 14 residues. CDR3 sequence: CASSLGWGPGTQYF. In DNA, the CDR3 is TGTGCCAGCAGCTTAGGTTGGGGTCCGGGGACCCAGTACTTC.

In this sample, this clonotype turned up many times. V gene TRBV15 combines with J gene TRBJ2-3, with 9 bases identical to TRBD2. Trimming cost V 8 bases and J 3 bases; bases outside gene matches: 3. The germline gives CDR1 LNHNV, CDR2 YYDKDF (reference sequence). This CDR3 has 13 residues. The CDR3 here is CATRTSATDTQYF. The CDR3 coding sequence is TGTGCCACCCGGACTAGCGCGACAGATACGCAGTATTTT.

The chain is built from TRBV29-1 and TRBJ2-2, with D hard to call. CDR1 and CDR2 (germline): SQVTM, ANQGSEA. There are 12 residues in the CDR3. Trimming cost V 6 bases and J 6 bases, with 11 bases left between them. CDR3 in amino acids: CSVDGWAGELFF. CDR3 DNA: TGCAGCGTGGATGGTTGGGCCGGGGAGCTGTTTTTT.

The V and J genes are TRBV2 and TRBJ2-3; D remains unclear. Deletions cut 0 bases from V and 6 bases from J, with 4 bases between. The CDR3 runs to 12 residues. Germline V CDR1 and CDR2: SNHLY, FYNNEI. CDR3 nucleotide sequence: TGTGCCAGCAGTGAAGCCCCGGATACGCAGTATTTT. It is translated as CASSEAPDTQYF.

To note about this clonotype: The junction departs from germline at one end; a sequencing error may be responsible. V usage is TRBV12-3 or TRBV12-4 and J usage is TRBJ2-1, with D tentatively TRBD2 (6 bases). The CDR3 consists of 16 residues. The CDR3 is CASSLKRLASEGNEQF. The CDR3 DNA reads TGTGCCAGCAGTTTAAAGAGGCTAGCGAGTGAAGGCAATGAGCAGTTC.

Ten or more counts support this clonotype. The chain couples TRBV18 to TRBJ1-1; D remains ambiguous. CDR3 length: 18 residues. Germline assignment: CDR1 KGHSH and CDR2 LQKENI. V gave up 1 base and J gave up 3 bases, with 21 bases separating them. CDR3 sequence: CASSPRSILEGGYTEAFF. The CDR3 DNA reads TGTGCCAGCTCACCACGATCAATTTTGGAGGGTGGTTACACTGAAGCTTTCTTT.

This clonotype has more than one count but fewer than ten. This likely came from a read error, as a far larger clone is one base away. V is TRBV28 and J is TRBJ2-1, with unresolved D. Germline assignment: CDR1 MDHEN and CDR2 SYDVKM. The CDR3 has 15 amino acids. Trimming shortened V by 5 bases and J by 10 bases, and 21 bases separated the two germline ends. The DNA of the CDR3 is TGTGCCAGCAGTGCCGGGTACGACTCATTCTACGAGCAGTTCTTC. Amino acids: CASSAGYDSFYEQFF.

This clonotype came up many times. The chain recombines TRBV5-1 with TRBJ2-1; D may be TRBD2 (6 bases). The CDR3 is 16 amino acids. Germline CDR1 is SGHRS and CDR2 is YFSETQ. The V gene lost 7 bases and the J gene lost 0 bases, with 17 bases spanning the gap. The CDR3 sequence is CASCLGRGSSYNEQFF. CDR3 in DNA: TGCGCCAGCTGCCTGGGACGGGGGAGCTCCTACAATGAGCAGTTCTTC.

This clonotype was recorded many times. The chain is built from TRBV28 and TRBJ2-5; tentative D call: TRBD2 (5 bases). The germline V gene encodes CDR1 MDHEN and CDR2 SYDVKM. The CDR3 length is 15 residues. The V and J ends lost 2 bases and 6 bases respectively, with 16 bases between them. The CDR3 protein is CASSLRTRRGKTQYF. DNA of the CDR3: TGTGCCAGCAGTTTACGCACCCGGCGAGGGAAGACCCAGTACTTC. Using reference TRBV28 and TRBJ2-5 for the parts outside the CDR3, the full variable domain is DVKVTQSSRYLVKRTGEKVFLECVQDMDHENMFWYRQDPGLGLRLIYFSYDVKMKEKGDIPEGYSVSREKKERFSLILESASTNQTSMYLCASSLRTRRGKTQYFGPGTRLLVL.

Many counts were recorded for this clonotype. The chain uses TRBV27 and TRBJ2-5, with TRBD2 matching 10 bases. With V trimmed by 4 bases and J by 10 bases, 6 bases remained unmatched. The V gene's germline CDR1 is MNHEY and CDR2 SMNVEV (reference sequence). The CDR3 runs 13 residues. The CDR3, as DNA: TGTGCCAGCAGTTCTCAACTAGCGGGAAACCAGTACTTC. Its translation: CASSSQLAGNQYF.

This clonotype was seen repeatedly, ten times or more. The J gene is TRBJ2-7, the V gene TRBV29-1, with 8 positions matching TRBD1. Germline CDR1 reads SQVTM; CDR2 reads ANQGSEA. Trimming cost V 2 bases and J 6 bases; bases outside gene matches: 3. The CDR3 loop spans 12 amino acids. The chain's CDR3 is CSVESGTGEQYF. DNA for the CDR3: TGCAGCGTTGAATCAGGGACAGGCGAGCAGTACTTC.

This clonotype was seen at least ten times. The CDR3 region is CASSVHPTGTSGSNEQFF. The CDR3 DNA reads as TGTGCCAGCAGCGTACACCCTACCGGGACTAGCGGGAGTAATGAGCAGTTCTTC. The chain carries TRBV9 and TRBJ2-1; 14 bases match TRBD2. The CDR3 loop spans 18 amino acids. Germline V gene data show CDR1 as SGDLS and CDR2 as YYNGEE. With V trimmed by 1 base and J by 7 bases, 10 bases remained unmatched.

This clonotype was observed many times. V gene TRBV10-3 combines with J gene TRBJ2-1; D possibly corresponds to TRBD1 (6 bases). V lost 5 bases and J 7 bases, leaving 18 bases between the germline ends. Germline lookup yields CDR1 ENHRY and CDR2 SYGVKD. The CDR3 runs to 15 residues. The CDR3 here is CAISLTGGPGNEQFF. The CDR3 DNA reads as TGTGCCATCAGTCTGACAGGAGGCCCAGGGAATGAGCAGTTCTTC.

This clonotype was seen ten or more times. V gene TRBV28 combines with J gene TRBJ2-1; 10 bases are shared with TRBD2. After removal of 4 bases from V and 11 bases from J, the junction contained 11 bases not matched to a gene. There are 15 residues in the CDR3. In germline, CDR1 is MDHEN, CDR2 SYDVKM. This CDR3 reads CASSWVVSSGGQQFF. The CDR3 nucleotides read TGTGCCAGCAGTTGGGTTGTGTCTAGCGGGGGTCAGCAGTTCTTC.

This clonotype was found many times. The chain is built from TRBV6-6 and TRBJ2-2, with no clear D. Trimming left V 5 bases short and J 3 bases short, with 4 bases between. Germline CDR1 reads MNHNY; CDR2 reads SVGAGI (reference sequence). The CDR3 is made up of 12 amino acids. The CDR3 coding sequence is TGTGCCAGCAGTCGGGACACCGGGGAGCTGTTTTTT. Protein product: CASSRDTGELFF.